This entry lists 32 T cell receptor beta chains sequenced from one sample in a study of post-analysis software for immune sequencing data. Included in the TCR beta cDNA libraries were unique molecular identifiers. TCRdb analysed the PCR reads with MiXCR anew, one entry per CDR3 protein. This sample has fewer than 850,000 distinct CDR3 sequences, with 25% to 30% found just once. Study observations and caveats: Four or five TRBV segments were more frequent in patients than controls; TRBV5-6, TRBV5-1 and TRBV20-1 belonged to this group.

For these TCRs, the target antigens are not known. Sequenced: blood. These receptors were obtained from a girl aged 5 to 17 with multiple sclerosis.

The rearrangement joins TRBV20-1 to TRBJ1-2; 7 nucleotides align to TRBD1. The CDR3 has 14 residues. In germline, CDR1 is DFQATT, CDR2 SNEGSKA (reference sequence). Trimming took 6 bases from V and 4 from J; bases not matched to a gene: 11. CDR3 bases: TGCAGTGCAATAGTACCAGGGACAGCCTATGGCTACACCTTC. Its translation: CSAIVPGTAYGYTF.

The V call is TRBV2, the J call TRBJ2-7; 11 nucleotides match TRBD1. This CDR3 has 15 amino acids. Germline V gene sequence: CDR1 SNHLY, CDR2 FYNNEI. V trimming: 7 bases; J trimming: 0 bases; junction bases outside the gene matches: 5. The CDR3 sequence is CASKYGTGGSYEQYF. CDR3 DNA: TGTGCCAGCAAGTATGGGACAGGGGGCTCCTACGAGCAGTACTTC. Using reference TRBV2 and TRBJ2-7 for the parts outside the CDR3, the full variable domain is EPEVTQTPSHQVTQMGQEVILRCVPISNHLYFYWYRQILGQKVEFLVSFYNNEISEKSEIFDDQFSVERPDGSNFTLKIRSTKLEDSAMYFCASKYGTGGSYEQYFGPGTRLTVT.

The chain uses TRBV20-1 and TRBJ2-1; TRBD2 matches at 13 bases. The CDR3 contains 14 residues. Germline-derived CDR1 and CDR2 are DFQATT and SNEGSKA (reference sequence). The V and J ends lost 6 bases and 7 bases, in that order; junction bases with no gene match: 6. CDR3 sequence (DNA): TGCAGTGCACCCGGGACTAGCGGGGTAAATGAGCAGTTCTTC. As protein: CSAPGTSGVNEQFF.

The chain couples TRBV12-3 or TRBV12-4 to TRBJ1-1; D perhaps matches TRBD1 (6 bases). V lost 7 bases to trimming and J lost 4 bases, with 13 bases between them. The CDR3 extends over 13 amino acids. For the CDR3, the DNA is TGTGCCAGCACCCAGCGGGGGCCCACTGAAGCTTTCTTT. It codes for CASTQRGPTEAFF.

The chain couples TRBV7-9 to TRBJ2-2; D call uncertain. The V end lost 3 bases, the J end lost 1 base, and 9 bases lay between the germline ends. This CDR3 has 15 amino acids. Germline values: CDR1 SEHNR, CDR2 FQNEAQ (reference sequence). CDR3 loop: CASSFNVRNTGELFF. The CDR3 DNA is TGTGCCAGCAGCTTTAACGTGAGGAACACCGGGGAGCTGTTTTTT.

There are a few counts of this clonotype. The genes are TRBV3-1 and TRBJ1-6; D may be TRBD1 (5 bases). CDR1 is LGHDT, CDR2 YNNKEL, per germline (reference sequence). The CDR3 spans 15 residues. V was trimmed by 0 bases and J by 10 bases, leaving 13 bases between them. The CDR3 is CASSQDDLGDSPLHF. CDR3 DNA: TGTGCCAGCAGCCAAGATGACCTCGGGGACTCACCCCTCCACTTT.

This clonotype was counted many times. This chain connects TRBV20-1 to TRBJ2-7; the match to TRBD2 covers 12 bases. Germline V gene sequence: CDR1 DFQATT, CDR2 SNEGSKA (reference sequence). The CDR3 spans 14 residues. J lost 6 bases, V lost 5 bases, and 8 bases had no gene match. CDR3 coding DNA: TGCAGTGCTCCTCGACTAGCGGGAGCTACCGAGCAGTACTTC. It specifies CSAPRLAGATEQYF.

This clonotype was detected only a few times. The gene calls are TRBV15 and TRBJ2-3; a possible D gene is TRBD1 (6 bases). Germline V gene data show CDR1 as LNHNV and CDR2 as YYDKDF (reference sequence). The CDR3 extends over 14 amino acids. The V end was cut by 7 bases, the J end by 0 bases, with 11 bases between. CDR3 coding DNA: TGTGCCACCACAACAGGGAGCAGCACAGATACGCAGTATTTT. Its translation is CATTTGSSTDTQYF. The entire variable domain, with the rest obtained from reference TRBV15 and TRBJ2-3, is as follows: DAMVIQNPRYQVTQFGKPVTLSCSQTLNHNVMYWYQQKSSQAPKLLFHYYDKDFNNEADTPDNFQSRRPNTSFCFLDIRSPGLGDTAMYLCATTTGSSTDTQYFGPGTRLTVL.

The chain couples TRBV7-8 to TRBJ2-5; D may be TRBD2 (5 bases). The CDR3 runs to 15 residues. Deletions cut 8 bases from V and 3 bases from J, with 19 bases between. Germline V gene sequence: CDR1 SGHVS, CDR2 FQNEAQ. Written as DNA, the CDR3 is TGTGCCAGCGTTAAGTTTGCGGGTTGGGAAGAGACCCAGTACTTC. Protein sequence: CASVKFAGWEETQYF.

This clonotype was recorded a few times. The rearrangement links TRBV5-1 to TRBJ2-4, with 8 positions matching TRBD1. The DNA end is a closer match to TRBJ2-7, so the J assignment may be wrong. Per germline, CDR1 SGHRS and CDR2 YFSETQ. The CDR3 is 14 amino acids. The CDR3 DNA follows: TGCGCCAGCAGCTTGGGCAGGGGGCAAAACGAGCAGTACTTC. Encoded protein: CASSLGRGQNEQYF.

This clonotype was recorded a few times. CDR3 protein: CSAPTGGYTF. CDR3 sequence (DNA): TGCAGTGCCCCGACGGGTGGCTACACCTTC. The V call is TRBV20-1, the J call TRBJ1-2; D is undetermined. The V end was cut by 6 bases, the J end by 7 bases, with 9 bases between. CDR1 DFQATT and CDR2 SNEGSKA come from the germline V gene (reference sequence). CDR3 length equals 10 residues.

In its sample, this clonotype was seen a few times. J is TRBJ2-3 and V is TRBV6-6; D is ambiguous. The length of the CDR3 is 14 residues. Trimming took off 5 bases at V and 2 bases at J, with 11 bases between the two ends. Per germline, CDR1 MNHNY and CDR2 SVGAGI (reference sequence). CDR3 DNA sequence: TGTGCCAGCAGTCGTAAGGGTTCCACAGATACGCAGTATTTT. Amino acid sequence: CASSRKGSTDTQYF.

This clonotype was recorded a few times. The chain carries TRBV6-1 and TRBJ1-6; unclear D gene. The V gene lost 5 bases and the J gene lost 0 bases, with 14 bases spanning the gap. Per germline, CDR1 MNHNS and CDR2 SASEGT. CDR3 length: 17 amino acids. Here the CDR3 reads CASSPYGRSSYNSPLHF. The CDR3 DNA sequence: TGTGCCAGCAGTCCATACGGACGGAGCTCCTATAATTCACCCCTCCACTTT.

The chain couples TRBV28 to TRBJ2-7, with D uncertain. CDR3 length: 13 amino acids. The germline V gene has CDR1 MDHEN and CDR2 SYDVKM. Trimming stripped 5 bases from V and 3 bases from J, with 11 bases between. CDR3 coding DNA: TGTGCCAGCAGTGTTCCAAGAGGCTACGAGCAGTACTTC. This sequence encodes CASSVPRGYEQYF.

V usage is TRBV6-5 and J usage is TRBJ2-5; D is unresolved. Trimming cost V 0 bases and J 5 bases, with 10 bases left between them. CDR3 length: 14 amino acids. Germline V lookup: CDR1 MNHEY, CDR2 SVGAGI. The CDR3, as DNA: TGTGCCAGCAGTTACTCAATTAGCCTCGAGACCCAGTACTTC. Its protein is CASSYSISLETQYF.

The chain is built from TRBV19 and TRBJ1-5; the D is unclear. Germline CDR1 and CDR2: LNHDA and SQIVND (reference sequence). The ends were cut back, 3 bases at V and 4 bases at J, with 7 bases in the middle. CDR3 length equals 13 residues. CDR3 loop: CASSITENQPQHF. The CDR3 bases are TGTGCCAGTAGTATTACAGAAAATCAGCCCCAGCATTTT. Together with reference TRBV19 and TRBJ1-5, the CDR3 gives the full variable domain: DGGITQSPKYLFRKEGQNVTLSCEQNLNHDAMYWYRQDPGQGLRLIYYSQIVNDFQKGDIAEGYSVSREKKESFPLTVTSAQKNPTAFYLCASSITENQPQHFGDGTRLSIL.

The chain carries TRBV29-1 and TRBJ2-3; 11 bases map to TRBD2. V dropped 8 bases and J dropped 6; count of bases not matched to a gene: 13. The CDR3 length is 15 residues. Germline lookup yields CDR1 SQVTM and CDR2 ANQGSEA. Here the CDR3 DNA reads TGCAGCCTAGGACTTACTAGCGGGAGTGGGGATACGCAGTATTTT. Translating it yields CSLGLTSGSGDTQYF.

The gene calls are TRBV7-9 and TRBJ1-2; D might be TRBD1 (5 bases). This CDR3 spans 14 amino acids. Germline V gene data show CDR1 as SEHNR and CDR2 as FQNEAQ (reference sequence). Deletions cut 7 bases from V and 0 bases from J, with 12 bases between. In DNA, the CDR3 is TGTGCCAGCACCCGGGACGGCACTAACTATGGCTACACCTTC. It specifies CASTRDGTNYGYTF.

This chain links TRBV6-1 with TRBJ2-1, with 8 bases identical to TRBD1. The CDR3 runs to 17 residues. Trimming took 6 bases from V and 5 from J; bases not matched to a gene: 15. Germline V gene lookup returns CDR1 MNHNS and CDR2 SASEGT. The CDR3 sequence is CASSEAYHGQGNNEQFF. The CDR3 nucleotides read TGTGCCAGCAGCGAGGCCTACCATGGACAGGGCAACAATGAGCAGTTCTTC.

This clonotype was counted ten times or more. The chain is built from TRBV29-1 and TRBJ2-3, with D hard to call. The V gene's germline CDR1 is SQVTM and CDR2 ANQGSEA. The V and J ends lost 6 bases and 10 bases respectively, with 20 bases between them. This CDR3 comprises 13 residues. CDR3 in amino acids: CSVQPVVGSAQYF. As DNA, the CDR3 is TGCAGCGTCCAGCCCGTGGTGGGTTCTGCGCAGTATTTT.

This chain uses TRBV20-1 with TRBJ2-5; TRBD2 aligns across 10 bases. Germline values: CDR1 DFQATT, CDR2 SNEGSKA (reference sequence). This CDR3 contains 15 residues. Trimming at V came to 6 bases and at J to 3 bases, leaving 10 bases not matched to a gene. The CDR3 nucleotides read TGCAGTGCCGTCCAAGCTAGCGGGGGCAAAGAGACCCAGTACTTC. Its protein is CSAVQASGGKETQYF.

The table lists this clonotype with a few counts. The J gene is TRBJ1-2, the V gene TRBV11-2; D not resolved. Trimming cost V 3 bases and J 4 bases, with 9 bases left between them. The CDR3 has 13 amino acids. The germline V gene has CDR1 SGHAT and CDR2 FQNNGV. In DNA, the CDR3 is TGTGCCAGCAGCTTTACAGAGACCTATGGCTACACCTTC. Translating it yields CASSFTETYGYTF.

The J gene is TRBJ2-1, the V gene TRBV20-1; D is unclear. Trimming removed 6 bases from V and 5 bases from J, with 20 bases in between. This CDR3 comprises 15 residues. The germline V gene has CDR1 DFQATT and CDR2 SNEGSKA (reference sequence). CDR3 region: CSANPSVNFHNEQFF. For the CDR3, the DNA is TGCAGTGCCAACCCTTCAGTAAACTTCCACAATGAGCAGTTCTTC.

Remarks on this clonotype: Relative to the germline gene, one junction end is altered; a read error may explain this. This chain joins TRBV6-6 and TRBJ2-5; 7 bases align to TRBD2. The length of the CDR3 is 16 residues. Germline V lookup: CDR1 MNHNY, CDR2 SVGAGI (reference sequence). The chain's CDR3 is CASRSRTLAEQGTQYF. The CDR3 bases are TGTGCCAGCAGGAGCCGAACCCTAGCGGAACAAGGGACCCAGTACTTC.

This clonotype occurred a few times. CDR3 nucleotide sequence: TGCAGTGCTAGCCCCCCCCCTGCGGGGGTTCGAGAGACCCAGTACTTC. It yields the protein CSASPPPAGVRETQYF. V is TRBV20-1 and J is TRBJ2-5; 7 nucleotides line up with TRBD2. V trimming: 3 bases; J trimming: 4 bases; junction bases outside the gene matches: 14. The germline CDR1 and CDR2 sequences are DFQATT and SNEGSKA (reference sequence). There are 16 residues in the CDR3.

CDR3 region: CSASEWTRQETQYF. In DNA, the CDR3 is TGCAGTGCTAGCGAATGGACCCGACAGGAGACCCAGTACTTC. This chain uses TRBV20-1 with TRBJ2-7; tentative D call: TRBD1 (5 bases). The DNA end is more similar to TRBJ2-5, so the J call may be wrong. CDR3 length equals 14 residues. The germline V gene encodes CDR1 DFQATT and CDR2 SNEGSKA (reference sequence).

This clonotype came up a few times. The chain is built from TRBV4-3 and TRBJ2-2; no definite D call. The CDR3 consists of 15 residues. CDR1 LGHNA and CDR2 YSLEER come from the germline V gene. The V end was cut by 1 base, the J end by 1 base, with 7 bases between. CDR3 residues: CASSQAAGNTGELFF. For the CDR3, the DNA is TGCGCCAGCAGCCAAGCGGCAGGGAACACCGGGGAGCTGTTTTTT.

The gene calls are TRBV19 and TRBJ2-2; D is perhaps TRBD1 (5 bases). Per germline, CDR1 LNHDA and CDR2 SQIVND (reference sequence). The V end lost 4 bases, the J end lost 13 bases, and 13 bases lay between the germline ends. This CDR3 spans 12 amino acids. The CDR3 loop reads CASSTGALGLFF. As DNA, the CDR3 is TGTGCCAGTAGTACTGGGGCGTTAGGGCTGTTTTTT.

The V gene is TRBV11-2, the J gene TRBJ2-7, with D uncertain. Deletions cut 1 base from V and 2 bases from J, with 15 bases between. The length of the CDR3 is 16 residues. Germline V lookup: CDR1 SGHAT, CDR2 FQNNGV. In DNA, the CDR3 is TGTGCCAGCAGCTTAGTATTAGGTTTAAACCCCTACGAGCAGTACTTC. This encodes CASSLVLGLNPYEQYF. Combining the CDR3 with reference TRBV11-2 and TRBJ2-7 gives the whole variable domain EAGVAQSPRYKIIEKRQSVAFWCNPISGHATLYWYQQILGQGPKLLIQFQNNGVVDDSQLPKDRFSAERLKGVDSTLKIQPAKLEDSAVYLCASSLVLGLNPYEQYFGPGTRLTVT.

The table lists this clonotype with a few counts. The chain combines TRBV2 with TRBJ1-4, with D unresolved. CDR3 length equals 13 residues. In germline, CDR1 is SNHLY, CDR2 FYNNEI. V gave up 7 bases and J gave up 4 bases, with 10 bases separating them. CDR3 nucleotide sequence: TGTGCCAGCAAGGGCGGCCGTAATGAAAAACTGTTTTTT. As protein: CASKGGRNEKLFF. The full variable domain, with the rest looked up from reference TRBV2 and TRBJ1-4, is EPEVTQTPSHQVTQMGQEVILRCVPISNHLYFYWYRQILGQKVEFLVSFYNNEISEKSEIFDDQFSVERPDGSNFTLKIRSTKLEDSAMYFCASKGGRNEKLFFGSGTQLSVL.

There are a few counts of this clonotype. The chain uses TRBV4-1 and TRBJ1-5, with a tentative D call TRBD1 (6 bases). CDR3 length equals 17 residues. CDR1 and CDR2 (germline): MGHRA, YSYEKL. Trimming took off 0 bases at V and 15 bases at J, with 27 bases between the two ends. In nucleotides, the CDR3 is TGCGCCAGCAGCCAAGAAAGAGTTGAGGGGGGAGGCTCGAAAGGGCATTTT. Translated: CASSQERVEGGGSKGHF.

As to this clonotype: The junction departs from germline at one end; a sequencing error may be responsible. V is TRBV20-1 and J is TRBJ2-1; 10 positions agree with TRBD2. Germline V CDR1 and CDR2: DFQATT, SNEGSKA (reference sequence). The CDR3 totals 14 residues. The CDR3 here is CSALAGGIHNVQFF. CDR3 nucleotide sequence: TGCAGTGCCTTAGCGGGGGGTATCCACAATGTGCAGTTCTTC.